This TCR beta chain was retrieved from a study of blood T cell repertoires in COVID-19. Under the authors' procedure: Quantification of nucleated cells was approximated via reference gene primer amplification. Only in-frame clones appear in the TCRdb table, and some are missing; sequencing was by immunoSEQ multiplex PCR. D and trimming come from the DNA, and the V and J calls and clone size come from that table. The table has approximately 180,000 clones, approximately 90% seen once. The length of the CDR3 is 13 residues. Trimming cost V 1 base and J 7 bases, with 10 bases left between them. Germline V CDR1 and CDR2: SGHAT, FQNNGV.

The receptor was derived from a human donor in a cohort sampled during active COVID-19. The chain has TRBV11-2 and TRBJ1-2; maybe TRBD1 (6 bases). Sequencing was done on a sample of peripheral blood. In DNA, the CDR3 is TGTGCCAGCAGCTTAGGGTACAGGGCTGGCTACACCTTC. Translating gives CASSLGYRAGYTF.